Following are 4 T cell receptor beta chains from one sample sequenced in a study of T cell changes during pregnancy in multiple sclerosis. TCRdb's copy holds only in-frame clones and misses some; the assay was immunoSEQ multiplex PCR. The sample records fewer than 55,000 clones, 88% being singletons. The sample was CD8+ T cells from peripheral blood mononuclear cells, taken after pregnancy. The receptor source for this set is a female donor in good health, enrolled as a control in a pregnancy study.

The chain combines TRBV13 with TRBJ2-7; the match to TRBD1 covers 9 bases. The CDR3 is made up of 15 amino acids. V was pared by 7 bases and J by 4 bases, with 11 bases of the junction left unmatched. The germline gives CDR1 PRHDT, CDR2 FYEKMQ (reference sequence). For the CDR3, the DNA is TGTGCCAGCACTACCCGCCGGGACAGGGAATACGAGCAGTACTTC. This codes for CASTTRRDREYEQYF.

The J gene is TRBJ1-3, the V gene TRBV19; D remains unclear. V gave up 5 bases and J gave up 0 bases, with 11 bases separating them. This CDR3 is built from 15 residues. Germline CDR1 LNHDA, CDR2 SQIVND (reference sequence). CDR3 in DNA: TGTGCCAGTAGTCTCGCGGCGCTCTCTGGAAACACCATATATTTT. This sequence encodes CASSLAALSGNTIYF.

This clone was recorded once. J is TRBJ1-1 and V is TRBV6-1; TRBD1 is a possible D gene (5 bases). This CDR3 spans 12 amino acids. The V and J ends lost 5 bases and 11 bases respectively, with 15 bases between them. Germline CDR1 reads MNHNS; CDR2 reads SASEGT. CDR3 bases: TGTGCCAGCAGTTCAGGGTGGGGGGAGGCTTTCTTT. The encoded protein is CASSSGWGEAFF.

The chain joins TRBV27 to TRBJ2-1; D may be TRBD2 (5 bases). The CDR3 loop spans 11 amino acids. V was cut by 2 bases and J by 12 bases, with 8 bases left in between. The germline V gene has CDR1 MNHEY and CDR2 SMNVEV (reference sequence). For the CDR3, the DNA is TGTGCCAGCAGTTTAGTAGGGAGGCAGTTCTTC. This translates into CASSLVGRQFF.